This TCR beta chain comes out of a study of cytomegalovirus exposure and HLA in healthy donors. The PCR ran on 60 Vbeta and 13 Jbeta primers. Measured with immunoSEQ multiplex PCR; TCRdb has only the in-frame clones, and not every one. The table has some 120,000 clones, more than 70% seen once. Germline-derived CDR1 and CDR2 are MDHEN and SYDVKM. Trimming left V 6 bases short and J 2 bases short, with 2 bases between. This CDR3 region has 11 residues. Regarding the study as a whole: An apparent linkage of common viral pathogens to several of the most significant clusters emerged in a later analysis.

Regarding donors, all were healthy bone marrow donors. Remarks on this clone: Its matching antigen is unknown.

The receptor was derived from a human donor in good health. The sequenced sample consisted of PBMCs. The chain employs TRBV28 and TRBJ2-1; no clear D. The CDR3 DNA reads as TGTGCCAGCAGCACCTACAATGAGCAGTTCTTC. Translation gives CASSTYNEQFF.